Below, 9 T cell receptor beta chains from the same sample are listed, as sequenced in a study of glioma-infiltrating T cells. Using RNA template, CDR3s of TCR alpha and beta were amplified with iRepertoire arm-PCR. TCRdb reprocessed the multiplex PCR reads via MiXCR and lists one record per CDR3 protein. The sample records tens of thousands of distinct CDR3 sequences, 35% to 45% being singletons. The sequencing sample was made of glioma tissue, nonneoplastic brain tissue, or PBMCs (not recorded which). The receptors shown here come from a human donor with low-grade glioma or glioblastoma, undergoing nonglioma brain surgery, or in good health (not recorded which).

The chain's CDR3 is CASSVDVGFDEQFF. For the CDR3, the DNA is TGTGCCAGCAGCGTAGATGTGGGGTTCGATGAGCAGTTCTTC. V and J are TRBV9 and TRBJ2-1; D call uncertain. Per germline, CDR1 SGDLS and CDR2 YYNGEE. V was clipped by 0 bases and J by 8 bases, with 12 bases between them. The CDR3 spans 14 residues.

A word on this clonotype: This may arise from a read error, as a much more abundant clone is one base away. The V and J genes are TRBV4-1 and TRBJ2-5, with TRBD1 matching 8 bases. Germline-derived CDR1 and CDR2 are MGHRA and YSYEKL. The CDR3 runs 16 residues. V shed 0 bases and J 2 bases; nucleotides not matched to a gene: 5. The CDR3 DNA sequence: TGCGCCAGCAGCCAAGACTCGGACAGGGAGCAAGAGACCCAGTACTTC. It yields the protein CASSQDSDREQETQYF.

This clonotype has at least ten counts. The genes are TRBV2 and TRBJ2-6, with D perhaps matching TRBD2 (6 bases). The CDR3 totals 17 residues. Per the germline V gene, CDR1 is SNHLY and CDR2 is FYNNEI. V lost 6 bases, J lost 4 bases, and 19 bases lay in between. The CDR3 region is CASRYDSPGRGANVLTF. The CDR3 coding sequence is TGTGCCAGCAGATACGACAGTCCCGGGAGAGGGGCCAACGTCCTGACTTTC.

In the case of this clonotype: A junction end diverges from the germline sequence, so it may reflect a read error. The chain is built from TRBV27 and TRBJ2-1; D is ambiguous. The CDR3 is 15 amino acids. CDR1 and CDR2 from the germline V gene are MNHEY and SMNVEV (reference sequence). As DNA, the CDR3 is TGTGCCCGCAGTCTCCTGGACGGCTTCGGCAATGCGCAGTTCTTC. This codes for CARSLLDGFGNAQFF.

A remark on this clonotype: Since a much larger clone is just one base distant, this may be a read error. The chain combines TRBV7-6 with TRBJ2-5; possible D gene TRBD2, 5 bases. The CDR3 runs to 13 residues. Per the germline V gene, CDR1 is SGHVS and CDR2 is FNYEAQ. CDR3 residues: CDSRRRGQETQYF. CDR3 nucleotides: TGTGACAGCAGACGCCGGGGACAAGAGACCCAGTACTTC.

Notes on this clonotype: This may come from a read error, since a much larger clone is one base off. The chain uses TRBV12-3 or TRBV12-4 and TRBJ2-3, with D tentatively TRBD1 (6 bases). V dropped 6 bases and J dropped 2 bases, with 12 bases sitting between them. CDR3 length equals 14 residues. CDR3 in DNA: TGTGCCAGCAGCCACAGGGCTAACACAGATACGCAGTATTTT. Translating it yields CASSHRANTDTQYF.

This clonotype was found once. The CDR3 DNA is TGTGCCATCAGGGAGGTGGGTGATACGCAGTATTTT. It translates to CAIREVGDTQYF. The rearrangement joins TRBV10-3 to TRBJ2-3, with a possible D match to TRBD2 (5 bases). This CDR3 is 12 amino acids long. CDR1 and CDR2 (germline): ENHRY, SYGVKD. Trimming removed 6 bases at V and 6 bases at J, with 10 bases between.

V and J are TRBV4-1 and TRBJ2-1; D is uncertain. V was clipped by 0 bases and J by 8 bases, with 11 bases between them. The germline V gene has CDR1 MGHRA and CDR2 YSYEKL. CDR3 length: 14 amino acids. Here the CDR3 reads CASSQDYYLYEQFF. The CDR3 nucleotides are TGCGCCAGCAGCCAAGATTACTACCTCTATGAGCAGTTCTTC.

This clonotype was recorded at least ten times. V usage is TRBV20-1 and J usage is TRBJ2-5, with D possibly being TRBD1 (6 bases). Germline V lookup: CDR1 DFQATT, CDR2 SNEGSKA (reference sequence). The CDR3 is made up of 14 amino acids. V was shortened by 8 bases and J by 0 bases, with 16 bases between the two germline ends. The CDR3 loop reads CSIRDTRYQETQYF. The DNA for the CDR3 is TGCAGTATACGGGACACGAGGTACCAAGAGACCCAGTACTTC.